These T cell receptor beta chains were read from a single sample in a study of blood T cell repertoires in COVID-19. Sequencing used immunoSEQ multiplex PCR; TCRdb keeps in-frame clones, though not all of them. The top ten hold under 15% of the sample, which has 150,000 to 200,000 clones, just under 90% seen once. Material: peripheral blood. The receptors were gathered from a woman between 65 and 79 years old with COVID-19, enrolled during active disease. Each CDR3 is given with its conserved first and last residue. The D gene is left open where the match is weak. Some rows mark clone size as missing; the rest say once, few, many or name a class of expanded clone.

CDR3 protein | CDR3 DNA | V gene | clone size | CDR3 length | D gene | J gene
CASSPPPGLTYGYTF | TGTGCCAGCAGCCCCCCCCCAGGGTTAACCTATGGCTACACCTTC | TRBV7-9 | few | 15 | NA | TRBJ1-2
CASGRQGTANVLTF | TGTGCCAGCGGAAGACAGGGGACGGCCAACGTCCTGACTTTC | TRBV27 | NA | 14 | TRBD1 | TRBJ2-6
CASSLGQGVTYEQYF | TGTGCCAGCAGCTTAGGGCAGGGGGTGACCTACGAGCAGTACTTC | TRBV11-3 | NA | 15 | TRBD1 | TRBJ2-7
CASSLAGGRTGELFF | TGTGCCAGCTCACTAGCGGGAGGACGGACCGGGGAGCTGTTTTTT | TRBV2 | NA | 15 | TRBD2 | TRBJ2-2
CASRPGMAMNTEAFF | TGTGCCAGCAGGCCGGGGATGGCGATGAACACTGAAGCTTTCTTT | TRBV2 | NA | 15 | NA | TRBJ1-1
CASSPGQGGGELFF | TGTGCCAGCTCACCGGGACAGGGCGGCGGGGAGCTGTTTTTT | TRBV18 | NA | 14 | TRBD1 | TRBJ2-2
CASSQDGWGRQPQHF | TGCGCCAGCAGCCAAGATGGTTGGGGGCGACAGCCCCAGCATTTT | TRBV4-3 | few | 15 | NA | TRBJ1-5
CAISDFRGQRLSLTNNEQFF | TGTGCCATCAGTGATTTTCGAGGACAGCGGCTCTCTCTGACTAACAATGAGCAGTTCTTC | TRBV10-3 | NA | 20 | NA | TRBJ2-1
CASSLRASGSIGKNIQYF | TGTGCCAGCAGCTTAAGGGCTAGCGGGAGCATAGGCAAAAACATTCAGTACTTC | TRBV11-2 | NA | 18 | TRBD2 | TRBJ2-4
CASSPRDKNTEAFF | TGTGCCAGCAGCCCCCGGGACAAGAACACTGAAGCTTTCTTT | TRBV5-4 | NA | 14 | NA | TRBJ1-1
CASSLRDRGTEAFF | TGTGCCAGCAGTTTACGGGACAGGGGCACTGAAGCTTTCTTT | TRBV28 | NA | 14 | TRBD1 | TRBJ1-1
CASSLAASGTETQYF | TGTGCCAGCAGTCTTGCGGCTAGCGGGACCGAGACCCAGTACTTC | TRBV9 | NA | 15 | TRBD2 | TRBJ2-5
CASRSDTNGPLYGYTF | TGTGCCAGCAGGTCGGACACCAATGGTCCACTATATGGCTACACCTTC | TRBV2 | once | 16 | NA | TRBJ1-2
CASSLLLENEQFF | TGCGCCAGCAGCTTGCTTTTGGAGAATGAGCAGTTCTTC | TRBV5-1 | NA | 13 | NA | TRBJ2-1
CASSWQGDTEAFF | TGCGCCAGCAGCTGGCAAGGGGACACTGAAGCTTTCTTT | TRBV5-1 | NA | 13 | NA | TRBJ1-1
CASSEGTGSEKLFF | TGTGCCAGCAGTGAAGGGACAGGGAGTGAAAAACTGTTTTTT | TRBV6-1 | NA | 14 | TRBD1 | TRBJ1-4
CASSHPTSGSVDEQFF | TGCGCCAGCAGCCACCCGACTAGCGGGAGTGTCGATGAGCAGTTCTTC | TRBV4-1 | NA | 16 | TRBD2 | TRBJ2-1
CASSPRYGGEPYEQYF | TGTGCCAGCTCACCAAGGTACGGCGGGGAGCCCTACGAGCAATACTTC | TRBV18 | NA | 16 | NA | TRBJ2-7
CASSRGSSYNEQFF | TGTGCCAGTAGCCGAGGGAGCTCCTACAATGAGCAGTTCTTC | TRBV19 | few | 14 | NA | TRBJ2-1
CASSHYRARYGYTF | TGTGCCAGCAGCCATTACAGGGCTCGGTATGGCTACACCTTC | TRBV5-6 | NA | 14 | NA | TRBJ1-2
CASSQGDQETQYF | TGTGCCAGCAGCCAGGGGGACCAAGAGACCCAGTACTTC | TRBV28 | NA | 13 | TRBD1 | TRBJ2-5
CATEAWSQETQYF | TGTGCCACCGAAGCGTGGTCGCAAGAGACCCAGTACTTC | TRBV15 | NA | 13 | NA | TRBJ2-5